This T cell receptor (beta chain) was recorded in a study of T cell clonality in common variable immunodeficiency. This CDR3 spans 16 amino acids. Per germline, CDR1 MNHEY and CDR2 SVGEGT. The J segment lost 2 bases and the V segment lost 4 bases, leaving 7 bases of the junction unmatched. This clone has a count of ten or more. The observed sequence ends 3 residues before the CDR3 terminus, with the missing tail filled in from the germline J gene. Generated by immunoSEQ multiplex PCR, the TCRdb table keeps only in-frame clones and is missing some. Observed in the sample are roughly 40,000 clones, none of them singletons.

The clonotype originates from a person aged 18 to 75 in good health. The V call is TRBV6-2 or TRBV6-3, the J call TRBJ2-7; 11 bases are a match to TRBD2. The sample consisted of peripheral blood mononuclear cells. Partial CDR3 DNA: TGTGCCAGCAGTTTCTTGACTAGCGGGGCGGCCTACGAG. Its protein product is CASSFLTSGAAYE. The entire CDR3 protein reads CASSFLTSGAAYEQYF.